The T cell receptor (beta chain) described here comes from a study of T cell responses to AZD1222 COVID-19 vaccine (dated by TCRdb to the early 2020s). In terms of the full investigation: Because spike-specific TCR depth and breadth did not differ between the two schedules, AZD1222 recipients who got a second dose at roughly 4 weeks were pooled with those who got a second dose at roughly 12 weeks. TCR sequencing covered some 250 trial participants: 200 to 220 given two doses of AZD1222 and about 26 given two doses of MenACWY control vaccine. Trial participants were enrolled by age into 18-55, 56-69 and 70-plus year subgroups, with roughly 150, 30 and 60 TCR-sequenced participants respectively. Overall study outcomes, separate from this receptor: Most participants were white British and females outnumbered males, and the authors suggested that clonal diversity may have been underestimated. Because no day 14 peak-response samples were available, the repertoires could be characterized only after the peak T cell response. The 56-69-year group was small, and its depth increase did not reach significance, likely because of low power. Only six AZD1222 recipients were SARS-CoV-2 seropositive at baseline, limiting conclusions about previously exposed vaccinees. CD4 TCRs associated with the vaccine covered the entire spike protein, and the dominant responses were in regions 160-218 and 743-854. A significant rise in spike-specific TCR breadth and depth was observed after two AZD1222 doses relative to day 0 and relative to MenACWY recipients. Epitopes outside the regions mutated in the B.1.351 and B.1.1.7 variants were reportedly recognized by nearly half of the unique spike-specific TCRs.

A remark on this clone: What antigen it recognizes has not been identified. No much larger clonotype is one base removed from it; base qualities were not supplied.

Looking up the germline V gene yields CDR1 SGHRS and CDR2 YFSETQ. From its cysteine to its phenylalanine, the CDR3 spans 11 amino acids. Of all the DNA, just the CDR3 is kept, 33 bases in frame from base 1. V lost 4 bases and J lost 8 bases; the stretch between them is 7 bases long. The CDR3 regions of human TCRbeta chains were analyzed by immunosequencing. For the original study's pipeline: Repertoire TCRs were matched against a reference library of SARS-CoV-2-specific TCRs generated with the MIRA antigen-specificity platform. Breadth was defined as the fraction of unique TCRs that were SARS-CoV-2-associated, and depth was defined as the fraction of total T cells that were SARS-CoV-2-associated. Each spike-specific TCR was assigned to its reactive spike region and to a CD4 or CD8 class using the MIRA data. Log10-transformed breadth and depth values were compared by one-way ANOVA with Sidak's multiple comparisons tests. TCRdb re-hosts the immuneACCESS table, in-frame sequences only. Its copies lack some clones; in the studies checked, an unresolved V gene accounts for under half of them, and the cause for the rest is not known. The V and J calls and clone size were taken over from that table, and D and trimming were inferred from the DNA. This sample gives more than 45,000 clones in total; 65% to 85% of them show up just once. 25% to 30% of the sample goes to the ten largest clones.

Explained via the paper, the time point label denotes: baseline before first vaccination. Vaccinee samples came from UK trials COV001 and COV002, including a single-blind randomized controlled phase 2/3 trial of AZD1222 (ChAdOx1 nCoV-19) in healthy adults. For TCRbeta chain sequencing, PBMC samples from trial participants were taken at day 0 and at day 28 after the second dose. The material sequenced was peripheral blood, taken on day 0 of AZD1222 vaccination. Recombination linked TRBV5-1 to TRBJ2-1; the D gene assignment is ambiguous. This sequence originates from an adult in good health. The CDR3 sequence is CASSRQDEQFF. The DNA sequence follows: TGCGCCAGCAGCCGGCAAGATGAGCAGTTCTTC.